These T cell receptor beta chains were read from a single sample in a study of shared clonotypes between healthy human individuals. Measured with immunoSEQ multiplex PCR; TCRdb has only the in-frame clones, and not every one. Counted here are some 2 million clones, over 85% occurring once; the ten biggest clones make up around 1.1%. The specimen was naive CD8+ T cells sorted from blood. These receptor sequences come from a man between 18 and 35 years old in good health. CDR3s include the opening cysteine and the closing phenylalanine or tryptophan. Fields, in order: V gene, D gene, clone size, J gene, CDR3 protein, CDR3 DNA. D genes are given only for firm matches. Clone size is given for some rows only: seen once, a few or many times, or a class if the clone is expanded.

TRBV4-1	-	-	TRBJ2-1	CASSQDFPGLSYNEQFF	TGCGCCAGCAGCCAAGATTTCCCGGGCCTCTCCTACAATGAGCAGTTCTTC
TRBV4-3	TRBD2	-	TRBJ2-5	CASSQKLAGEETQYF	TGCGCCAGCAGCCAAAAGCTAGCGGGAGAGGAGACCCAGTACTTC
TRBV21-1	-	-	TRBJ1-1	CASSKGGGQGAPESTEAFF	TGTGCCAGCAGCAAAGGAGGGGGCCAGGGGGCTCCTGAAAGCACTGAAGCTTTCTTT
TRBV6-5	-	once	TRBJ2-3	CASSYWEHFHTDTQYF	TGTGCCAGCAGTTACTGGGAGCATTTCCACACAGATACGCAGTATTTT
TRBV28	-	-	TRBJ2-7	CASSQGTASSYEQYF	TGTGCCAGCAGCCAAGGGACTGCCAGCTCCTACGAGCAGTACTTC
TRBV9	TRBD1	-	TRBJ1-2	CASSPRTGENYGYTF	TGTGCCAGCAGCCCGCGGACAGGGGAAAACTATGGCTACACCTTC
TRBV7-8	-	-	TRBJ2-7	CASSLVPLGEQYF	TGTGCCAGCAGCTTAGTACCCTTAGGGGAGCAGTACTTC
TRBV6-6	-	-	TRBJ1-4	CASSQLGGYNEKLFF	TGTGCCAGCAGCCAGCTAGGGGGTTATAATGAAAAACTGTTTTTT
TRBV29-1	-	once	TRBJ2-7	CSVEEDYHEQYF	TGCAGCGTTGAAGAGGACTACCACGAGCAGTACTTC
TRBV28	TRBD1	-	TRBJ2-7	CASSFGTGAGEQYF	TGTGCCAGCAGTTTTGGGACAGGGGCGGGGGAGCAGTACTTC
TRBV27	TRBD1	once	TRBJ2-1	CASSQGQGQGEQFF	TGTGCCAGCAGTCAGGGACAGGGGCAAGGTGAGCAGTTCTTC
TRBV5-1	TRBD1	once	TRBJ2-7	CASSLVQGESYEQYF	TGCGCCAGCAGCTTGGTTCAGGGGGAATCCTACGAGCAGTACTTC
TRBV2	TRBD2	-	TRBJ2-2	CASSEAGEGTGELFF	TGTGCCAGTTCTGAGGCGGGAGAGGGCACCGGGGAGCTGTTTTTT
TRBV5-6	TRBD1	-	TRBJ2-5	CASSSDRGETQYF	TGTGCCAGCAGCTCTGACAGGGGAGAGACCCAGTACTTC
TRBV6-1	TRBD1	once	TRBJ2-7	CASSEWRGQGTEQYF	TGTGCCAGCAGTGAATGGAGGGGACAGGGGACGGAGCAGTACTTC
TRBV11-3	-	once	TRBJ2-3	CASSSPGAGADTQYF	TGTGCCAGCAGCTCTCCCGGGGCAGGCGCAGATACGCAGTATTTT
TRBV6-5	-	-	TRBJ2-5	CASSYNNQETQYF	TGTGCCAGCAGTTACAACAACCAAGAGACCCAGTACTTC
TRBV7-6	-	-	TRBJ2-2	CASSLAGGPGELFF	TGTGCCAGCAGCTTAGCAGGCGGTCCCGGGGAGCTGTTTTTT
TRBV13	-	-	TRBJ1-5	CASSPRQGNQPQHF	TGTGCCAGCAGCCCTAGACAGGGCAATCAGCCCCAGCATTTT
TRBV5-6	-	-	TRBJ1-3	CASSHRRQPSGNTIYF	TGTGCCAGCAGCCACCGGAGGCAGCCCTCTGGAAACACCATATATTTT
TRBV27	-	-	TRBJ2-7	CASSPRGSYEQYF	TGTGCCAGCAGTCCCCGAGGGTCTTACGAGCAGTACTTC
TRBV9	TRBD2	-	TRBJ2-3	CASSSSTSGWFTDTQYF	TGTGCCAGCAGCTCGTCGACTAGCGGGTGGTTCACAGATACGCAGTATTTT
TRBV4-3	-	-	TRBJ2-2	CASSQDWLATNTGELFF	TGCGCCAGCAGCCAAGATTGGCTAGCTACGAACACCGGGGAGCTGTTTTTT
TRBV14	TRBD1	once	TRBJ1-3	CASSQGDRGGNTIYF	TGTGCCAGCAGCCAAGGGGACAGGGGTGGAAACACCATATATTTT
TRBV5-6	-	-	TRBJ1-1	CASSLGTGNTEAFF	TGTGCCAGCAGCTTAGGAACAGGAAACACTGAAGCTTTCTTT
TRBV14	TRBD2	-	TRBJ2-1	CASSLQAGGLYNEQFF	TGTGCCAGCAGCCTTCAAGCGGGGGGGCTCTACAATGAGCAGTTCTTC
TRBV27	TRBD1	-	TRBJ2-7	CASSLLGTGTYEQYF	TGTGCCAGCAGTTTACTCGGGACAGGGACCTACGAGCAGTACTTC
TRBV9	-	once	TRBJ2-2	CASSVWSAGGGELFF	TGTGCCAGCAGCGTATGGAGCGCCGGCGGCGGGGAGCTGTTTTTT
TRBV5-1	-	-	TRBJ1-1	CASSFGGGYTEAFF	TGCGCCAGCAGCTTCGGGGGCGGATACACTGAAGCTTTCTTT
TRBV7-2	TRBD2	once	TRBJ2-7	CASSSGLFYEQYF	TGTGCCAGCAGCTCGGGACTATTCTACGAGCAGTACTTC
TRBV4-3	-	-	TRBJ2-3	CASSQLLADTQYF	TGCGCCAGCAGCCAACTTTTGGCAGATACGCAGTATTTT
TRBV9	-	-	TRBJ1-1	CASSVPQNGANEAFF	TGTGCCAGCAGCGTTCCCCAGAACGGGGCGAATGAAGCTTTCTTT
TRBV28	-	-	TRBJ2-5	CASSPENREGETQYF	TGTGCCAGCAGTCCGGAAAACAGGGAGGGGGAGACCCAGTACTTC
TRBV4-1	-	once	TRBJ1-4	CASSQDSGVPNEKLFF	TGCGCCAGCAGCCAAGATTCCGGGGTTCCTAATGAAAAACTGTTTTTT
TRBV7-9	-	-	TRBJ2-7	CASSLAQGDYEQYF	TGTGCCAGCAGCTTAGCCCAGGGAGACTACGAGCAGTACTTC
TRBV2	-	once	TRBJ1-2	CASSEVGVPYGYTF	TGTGCCAGCAGTGAGGTTGGGGTTCCCTATGGCTACACCTTC
TRBV6-5	TRBD1	-	TRBJ2-7	CASSYSEGAPGEQYF	TGTGCCAGCAGTTACTCAGAGGGGGCCCCTGGCGAGCAGTACTTC
TRBV5-1	TRBD1	-	TRBJ2-1	CASTPEQGYNEQFF	TGCGCCAGCACTCCTGAACAGGGGTACAATGAGCAGTTCTTC
TRBV5-4	TRBD1	-	TRBJ1-1	CASSSITTGENTEAFF	TGTGCCAGCAGCTCGATCACCACAGGGGAGAACACTGAAGCTTTCTTT
TRBV11-1	-	-	TRBJ1-1	CASSFPAVREAFF	TGTGCCAGCAGCTTCCCAGCGGTAAGGGAAGCTTTCTTT
TRBV6-5	-	-	TRBJ2-2	CASSYVSDTGELFF	TGTGCCAGCAGTTATGTCTCAGACACCGGGGAGCTGTTTTTT
TRBV7-6	TRBD1	-	TRBJ2-7	CASSKGWTGAYEQYF	TGTGCCAGCAGCAAGGGGTGGACAGGAGCCTACGAGCAGTACTTC
TRBV5-6	-	-	TRBJ1-5	CASSSGVTGQPQHF	TGTGCCAGCAGCTCAGGGGTGACGGGTCAGCCCCAGCATTTT
TRBV30	TRBD1	-	TRBJ2-3	CAWRGGLGTDTQYF	TGTGCCTGGAGAGGGGGCCTGGGGACAGATACGCAGTATTTT
TRBV7-9	-	-	TRBJ2-1	CANGPSLGNEQFF	TGTGCCAACGGTCCCTCCCTAGGCAATGAGCAGTTCTTC